The following is a TCR beta chain sequence with its context. The CDR3 extends over 16 amino acids. Unmatched junction bases numbered 6, after V lost 4 bases and J lost 8 bases. Germline loops: CDR1 SGHNT, CDR2 YENEEA. Someone with COVID-19 had been met by exposed participants within 2 weeks before study entry. These data are taken from a study of blood T cell repertoires in COVID-19. Overall study context: Collection of acute and convalescent COVID-19 samples took place in the United States, Italy and Spain. The analysed material was cDNA or gDNA that came from T cells, B-cell-depleted T cells, or PBMCs.

Per the original methods: How many nucleated cells were present was estimated from reference gene primer amplification. Assay used: immunoSEQ multiplex PCR; TCRdb lists only in-frame clones, some missing. V, J and clone size are taken as reported in that table, and D and trimming were inferred from the DNA itself. The sample lists about 150,000 clones; roughly 83% were seen once. The TCR sequence derives from a man between 65 and 80 years old who had been exposed to COVID-19. The chain joins TRBV11-3 to TRBJ2-1; 15 nucleotides agree with TRBD2. The source material was PBMCs or T cells enriched from blood (not recorded which). The DNA of the CDR3 is TGTGCCAGCAGCTCAGGACTAGCGGGGGGGATCGATGAGCAGTTCTTC. Its protein product is CASSSGLAGGIDEQFF.